This T cell receptor beta chain was sequenced during a study of shared clonotypes between healthy human individuals. With respect to this clone: The antigen is unknown.

Authors' analysis steps: ImmunoSEQ gave junction-only sequences without quality scores, so filtering differed. The data were produced by immunoSEQ multiplex PCR, yet TCRdb's version contains in-frame clones alone and is incomplete. For V, J and clone size, that table is used; D and trimming come from the DNA. The table includes 850,000 to 1,100,000 clones, 60% to 80% detected once. CDR1 MNHEY and CDR2 SMNVEV come from the germline V gene (reference sequence). Between the trimmed V and J ends, which lost 8 bases and 6 bases, there was a span of 26 bases. The CDR3 sequence is 17 residues long. The donors were all Caucasian adults (living in Nashville, Tennessee). Points from the study as a whole: Rarefaction showed that sequencing of sorted subsets was incomplete (despite large depth). Among donors, the sharing of clonotypes was expected to be influenced by sequencing depth.

The chain couples TRBV27 to TRBJ2-1; no reliable D call. The sequence was collected from a young man in good health. Some clones in this sample may be carry-over from other donors' samples. The specimen sequenced was memory CD4+ T cells from PBMCs. Documented subset: CD45RA-negative fraction. The CDR3 DNA follows: TGTGCCAGCTTAAAGGAAAAAGGCCGTCCTGGCTTCAATGAGCAGTTCTTC. It is translated as CASLKEKGRPGFNEQFF.